These 3 T cell receptor beta chains originate from one sample sequenced in a study of shared clonotypes between healthy human individuals. Sequencing was performed with immunoSEQ multiplex PCR; in TCRdb, only in-frame clones are kept and a portion is missing. The sample includes about 2 million clones, around 96% of them seen just once. It was CD45RO-negative cells, positively selected for CCR7, that made up naive CD8 cells, with terminally differentiated effector memory CD45RA+ cells excluded. The material sequenced was naive CD8+ T cells sorted from blood. The receptors shown here come from a young man in good health.

The gene calls are TRBV27 and TRBJ2-3, with TRBD2 identical over 9 bases. The CDR3 is made up of 17 amino acids. Germline CDR1 and CDR2: MNHEY and SMNVEV (reference sequence). V lost 3 bases and J lost 3; bases outside the gene matches: 10. In nucleotides, the CDR3 is TGTGCCAGCAGTTTTTTTCGCGGGGGGGCATGGACAGATACGCAGTATTTT. Protein: CASSFFRGGAWTDTQYF.

The CDR3 reads CASSRRTDSSSPLHF. In DNA form, the CDR3 reads TGTGCCAGCAGCCGCCGGACAGACTCATCATCACCCCTCCACTTT. This chain links TRBV7-9 with TRBJ1-6; D might be TRBD1 (6 bases). The CDR3 is 15 residues long. Germline CDR1 and CDR2: SEHNR and FQNEAQ (reference sequence). The germline V and J ends were trimmed by 5 bases and 10 bases, with 18 bases remaining between them. Full variable domain (rest looked up from reference TRBV7-9 and TRBJ1-6): DTGVSQNPRHKITKRGQNVTFRCDPISEHNRLYWYRQTLGQGPEFLTYFQNEAQLEKSRLLSDRFSAERPKGSFSTLEIQRTEQGDSAMYLCASSRRTDSSSPLHFGNGTRLTVT.

The chain employs TRBV6-1 and TRBJ2-5; 12 nucleotides agree with TRBD2. Germline loops: CDR1 MNHNS, CDR2 SASEGT. Trimming cost V 6 bases and J 5 bases; bases outside gene matches: 7. There are 15 residues in the CDR3. The CDR3 loop is CASSPSGGEGETQYF. The DNA for the CDR3 is TGTGCCAGCAGCCCTAGCGGGGGGGAGGGTGAGACCCAGTACTTC.